This T cell receptor beta chain comes out of a study of cytomegalovirus exposure and HLA in healthy donors. Across the study: One earlier analysis, a look at 180 million or so T cells, found 100 million to 130 million unique TCR beta sequences. Unique TCRs from HLA-typed donors, 70 million to 85 million of them, were held in an early data release. Whole-study findings and limits: Some segments of the V type, notably TRBV6-2 and TRBV6-3, were excluded as indistinguishable.

Germline assignment: CDR1 SGDLS and CDR2 YYNGEE. This CDR3 has 16 amino acids. The V end was cut by 0 bases, the J end by 4 bases, with 16 bases between. Primers for the PCR totalled 60 Vbeta and 13 Jbeta. This table comes from immunoSEQ multiplex PCR, and its TCRdb copy is limited to in-frame clones, with some not included. The sample contains 170,000 or so clones, approximately 80% of which appear only once. As concerns this clone: Antigen specificity is unknown.

The chain carries TRBV9 and TRBJ1-2, with a possible D match to TRBD1 (5 bases). The sample comprised PBMCs. The clonotype was recovered from a man younger than 35 in good health and CMV-seronegative. CDR3 sequence (DNA): TGTGCCAGCAGCGTAGGGGGAGGGGCCGAGGCCTATGGCTACACCTTC. Encoded protein: CASSVGGGAEAYGYTF.